This is a list of T cell receptor beta chains from one sample in a study of blood T cell repertoires in COVID-19. Measured with immunoSEQ multiplex PCR; TCRdb has only the in-frame clones, and not every one. The sample lists about 310,000 clones, around nine tenths seen once, with 1% in the top ten. Specimen: peripheral blood. These receptors were obtained from a man aged 50 to 60 with active or convalescent COVID-19. Both conserved end residues are part of each CDR3. The D gene is left open where the match is weak. A clone size is listed for some rows: how often the clone was seen (once, few, many), or a class if it is expanded.

NA	TRBJ2-1	TRBD1	TRBV15	TGTGCCACCAGCAGAGGAGGACAGACAGGGTTAGGACCCCTACAGAATGAGCAGTTCTTC	CATSRGGQTGLGPLQNEQFF
NA	TRBJ2-6	NA	TRBV18	TGTGCCAGCTCACCACGAACAGGGAGACTCTACTCTGGGGCCAACGTCCTGACTTTC	CASSPRTGRLYSGANVLTF
NA	TRBJ2-2	NA	TRBV7-3	TGTGCCAGCAGCTTAAACGGGAACACCGGGGAGCTGTTTTTT	CASSLNGNTGELFF
NA	TRBJ2-3	TRBD2	TRBV11-3	TGTGCCAGCAGCCTCACCGGGACTAGCGTCACAGATACGCAGTATTTT	CASSLTGTSVTDTQYF
NA	TRBJ2-1	TRBD1	TRBV5-6	TGTGCCAGCAGCTTGGGCTACAGGGGGCGCAACGATGAGCAGTTCTTC	CASSLGYRGRNDEQFF
NA	TRBJ1-1	NA	TRBV5-1	TGCGCCAGCAGCACCAGTTCCATGAACACTGAAGCTTTCTTT	CASSTSSMNTEAFF
NA	TRBJ1-1	NA	TRBV3-1/TRBV3-2	TGTGCCAGCAGGTACGGACAGAACACTGAAGCTTTCTTT	CASRYGQNTEAFF
NA	TRBJ1-3	TRBD1	TRBV19	TGTGCCAGTAACAGGGGGTACTCTGGAAACACCATATATTTT	CASNRGYSGNTIYF
NA	TRBJ2-2	NA	TRBV10-2	TGCGCCAGCAGTGAGTCCAGGGCTGCCGGGGAGCTGTTTTTT	CASSESRAAGELFF
NA	TRBJ2-2	NA	TRBV6-2/TRBV6-3	TGTGCCAGCACCCCAAGATGGCGGGGGCACACCGGGGAGCTGTTTTTT	CASTPRWRGHTGELFF
NA	TRBJ1-3	NA	TRBV28	TGTGCCAGCAGTTTAAAGAGCTCTGGAAACACCATATATTTT	CASSLKSSGNTIYF
NA	TRBJ2-5	NA	TRBV2	TGTGCCAGCAGTGAAACCATAGCACAAGAGACCCAGTACTTC	CASSETIAQETQYF
NA	TRBJ2-7	TRBD1	TRBV6-5	TGTGCCAGCAGTCCGGGACAGGGGACCCACGAGCAGTACTTC	CASSPGQGTHEQYF
NA	TRBJ1-4	TRBD1	TRBV28	TGTGCCAGCAGTTCCCAGCGGGACAGGGGCGCCGGGGAAAAACTGTTTTTT	CASSSQRDRGAGEKLFF
NA	TRBJ2-5	TRBD2	TRBV6-5	TGTGCCAGCAGTTTCGGACTAGCGGGAAGAGAGACCCAGTACTTC	CASSFGLAGRETQYF
NA	TRBJ1-5	TRBD1	TRBV3-1/TRBV3-2	TGTGCCAGCAGCCAAAGACAGGGGGGTCAGCCCCAGCATTTT	CASSQRQGGQPQHF
NA	TRBJ1-1	TRBD1	TRBV2	TGTGCCAGCAGAGACAAGACAGGGGATTGGACTGAAGCTTTCTTT	CASRDKTGDWTEAFF
NA	TRBJ1-2	NA	TRBV6-4	TGTGCCAGCAGTGACGGGAGTGGCTACACCTTC	CASSDGSGYTF
NA	TRBJ2-3	NA	TRBV7-9	TGTGCCAGCAGCACTTTCACAGATACGCAGTATTTT	CASSTFTDTQYF
once	TRBJ1-5	NA	TRBV28	TGTGCCACAAGGGGGGGGCAAAGCAATCAGCCCCAGCATTTT	CATRGGQSNQPQHF
NA	TRBJ1-2	NA	TRBV3-1/TRBV3-2	TGTGCCAGCAGCCATTCCCGAGGTGGCTACACCTTC	CASSHSRGGYTF
NA	TRBJ1-2	TRBD1	TRBV25-1	TGTGCCAGCAGTAACCTGCAGGGGGCCGGAGGCTACACCTTC	CASSNLQGAGGYTF
NA	TRBJ1-1	NA	TRBV24-1	TGTGCCACCAGTGATGGATCTCCCAGGGGAACCACTGAAGCTTTCTTT	CATSDGSPRGTTEAFF
once	TRBJ2-3	TRBD2	TRBV18	TGTGCCAGCTCCGGGACTAGCGGGAGAAACACAGATACGCAGTATTTT	CASSGTSGRNTDTQYF
NA	TRBJ2-3	NA	TRBV14	TGTGCCAGCAGCCAACCCTCGGGACTGAACACAGATACGCAGTATTTT	CASSQPSGLNTDTQYF
NA	TRBJ1-6	NA	TRBV28	TGTGCCAGCAGTCGAGGCGGAAGCTCCTATAATTCACCCCTCCACTTT	CASSRGGSSYNSPLHF
NA	TRBJ2-1	NA	TRBV12-3/TRBV12-4	TGTGCCAGCAGTTTATCCAGCGGGCAGTTCTTC	CASSLSSGQFF
once	TRBJ2-1	TRBD2	TRBV30	TGTGCCTGGAGAGGGGCGGGAGGCCTCTACAATGAGCAGTTCTTC	CAWRGAGGLYNEQFF
NA	TRBJ1-1	NA	TRBV28	TGTGCCAGCAGTTCAGGGGTTCCTACTGAAGCTTTCTTT	CASSSGVPTEAFF
NA	TRBJ2-3	NA	TRBV10-2	TGCGCCAGCAGCGGGACGGGGGAGAGCACAGATACGCAGTATTTT	CASSGTGESTDTQYF
NA	TRBJ2-7	NA	TRBV11-2	TGTGCCAGCAGCTCCCTATACGAGCAGTACTTC	CASSSLYEQYF
NA	TRBJ1-3	NA	TRBV29-1	TGCAGCGTTGCCGGACTTGGAAACACCATATATTTT	CSVAGLGNTIYF
NA	TRBJ2-3	NA	TRBV18	TGTGCCAGCTCACCACCCAACCGCCTGGCGGGACCAAGCACAGATACGCAGTATTTT	CASSPPNRLAGPSTDTQYF
NA	TRBJ1-6	TRBD1	TRBV27	TGTGCCAGTGGGGACAGGGGTAATTCACCCCTCCACTTT	CASGDRGNSPLHF
NA	TRBJ2-2	NA	TRBV3-1/TRBV3-2	TGTGCCAGCAGCCATGCGGCCGGGGAGCTGTTTTTT	CASSHAAGELFF
once	TRBJ2-4	NA	TRBV6-1	TGTGCCAGCAGTGAATGGGGACTCAAAAACATTCAGTACTTC	CASSEWGLKNIQYF
NA	TRBJ2-7	NA	TRBV4-3	TGCGCCAGCAGCCAAGACGGGGGTCCCGGGCGCGAGCAGTACTTC	CASSQDGGPGREQYF
NA	TRBJ1-2	NA	TRBV20-1	TGCAGTGCTACAGGGGATTATGGCTACACCTTC	CSATGDYGYTF
NA	TRBJ1-1	NA	TRBV12-3/TRBV12-4	TGTGCCAGCAGTCCCGACAGAACTGAAGCTTTCTTT	CASSPDRTEAFF
once	TRBJ1-2	NA	TRBV7-2	TGTGCCAGCAGCTTAGCGCAGGGGTCGGGAGGCTACACCTTC	CASSLAQGSGGYTF
NA	TRBJ2-1	TRBD2	TRBV20-1	TGCAGTGCTAGACTAGCGGCCGAGCAGTTCTTC	CSARLAAEQFF
once	TRBJ2-1	NA	TRBV21-1	TGTGCCAGCAGCAGCAGGGGGCTTTACTACAATGAGCAGTTCTTC	CASSSRGLYYNEQFF
NA	TRBJ2-1	NA	TRBV30	TGTGCCTGGAGTCCCCCTCCCGGTTGGAATGAGCAGTTCTTC	CAWSPPPGWNEQFF
NA	TRBJ2-7	TRBD1	TRBV10-3	TGTGCCACCCGTGGACAGGGGGATTACGAGCAGTACTTC	CATRGQGDYEQYF
NA	TRBJ1-3	NA	TRBV7-2	TGTGCCAGCAGCTTAGCGTTGGAGGGTATGGGAAACACCATATATTTT	CASSLALEGMGNTIYF
NA	TRBJ1-2	NA	TRBV10-3	TGTGCCATCAGTGAAATCTCGGGGTATGGCTACACCTTC	CAISEISGYGYTF
NA	TRBJ1-2	NA	TRBV7-9	TGTGCCAGCAGCTTAGGGGACACGTTTTACTATGGCTACACCTTC	CASSLGDTFYYGYTF
NA	TRBJ2-5	TRBD2	TRBV18	TGTGCCAGCTCACCAGGACTAGCGGGGAGTGGGGAGACCCAGTACTTC	CASSPGLAGSGETQYF
few	TRBJ2-1	TRBD2	TRBV10-2	TGCGCCACCACGGGTAAGCTAGCGGACCCCGTGAGCTCCTACAATGAGCAGTTCTTC	CATTGKLADPVSSYNEQFF
NA	TRBJ1-2	TRBD1	TRBV3-1/TRBV3-2	TGTGCCAGCAGCCCGGGGACAGGGGGCGGTGGCTACACCTTC	CASSPGTGGGGYTF
NA	TRBJ2-2	TRBD2	TRBV11-2	TGTGCCAGCAGCCAGACTAGCGGGGGCCCCGGGGAGCTGTTTTTT	CASSQTSGGPGELFF
NA	TRBJ1-1	NA	TRBV19	TGTGCCAGTAGTATCACCACAAACACTGAAGCTTTCTTT	CASSITTNTEAFF
NA	TRBJ2-3	TRBD2	TRBV5-1	TGCGCCAGCAGCTTTTCGGGGGGACGCACAGATACGCAGTATTTT	CASSFSGGRTDTQYF
NA	TRBJ1-2	NA	TRBV27	TGTGCCAGCAGTTACATCTATGGCTACACCTTC	CASSYIYGYTF
few	TRBJ2-7	NA	TRBV19	TGTGCCAGTAGTATTACCCAGATGTACGAGCAGTACTTC	CASSITQMYEQYF
NA	TRBJ2-7	NA	TRBV5-6	TGTGCCAGCAGCTTAGTCGGAGCGGAGCGCTACGAGCAGTACTTC	CASSLVGAERYEQYF
NA	TRBJ2-3	NA	TRBV7-8	TGTGCCAGCAGCCTAGACGACAGGCTACAAGGGGATACGCAGTATTTT	CASSLDDRLQGDTQYF
NA	TRBJ1-2	NA	TRBV7-8	TGTGCCAGCAGCTTTGGAGAAGGACTTAGCTATGGCTACACCTTC	CASSFGEGLSYGYTF
NA	TRBJ1-4	NA	TRBV25-1	TGTGCCAGCAGTGGACAAACTAATGAAAAACTGTTTTTT	CASSGQTNEKLFF
NA	TRBJ2-3	TRBD1	TRBV11-3	TGTGCCAGCAGCTTAGCAGGACAGGGGACAGATACGCAGTATTTT	CASSLAGQGTDTQYF